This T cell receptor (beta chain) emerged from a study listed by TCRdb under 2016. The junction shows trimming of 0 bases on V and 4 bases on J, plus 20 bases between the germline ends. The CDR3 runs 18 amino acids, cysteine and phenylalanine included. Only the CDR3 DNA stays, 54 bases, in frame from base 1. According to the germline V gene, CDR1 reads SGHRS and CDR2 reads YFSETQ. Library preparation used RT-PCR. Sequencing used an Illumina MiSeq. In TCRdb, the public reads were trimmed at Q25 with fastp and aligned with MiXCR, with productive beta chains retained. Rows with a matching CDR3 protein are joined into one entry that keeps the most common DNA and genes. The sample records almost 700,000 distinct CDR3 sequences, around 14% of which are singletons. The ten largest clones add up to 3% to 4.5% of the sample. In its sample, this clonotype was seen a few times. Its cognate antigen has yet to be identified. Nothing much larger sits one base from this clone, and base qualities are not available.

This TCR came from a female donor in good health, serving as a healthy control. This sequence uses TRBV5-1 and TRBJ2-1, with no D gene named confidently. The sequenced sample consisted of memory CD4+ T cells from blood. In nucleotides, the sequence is TGCGCCAGCAGCTTGGGGTACGACGCCGAGTGGGTATACAATGAGCAGTTCTTC. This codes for CASSLGYDAEWVYNEQFF.